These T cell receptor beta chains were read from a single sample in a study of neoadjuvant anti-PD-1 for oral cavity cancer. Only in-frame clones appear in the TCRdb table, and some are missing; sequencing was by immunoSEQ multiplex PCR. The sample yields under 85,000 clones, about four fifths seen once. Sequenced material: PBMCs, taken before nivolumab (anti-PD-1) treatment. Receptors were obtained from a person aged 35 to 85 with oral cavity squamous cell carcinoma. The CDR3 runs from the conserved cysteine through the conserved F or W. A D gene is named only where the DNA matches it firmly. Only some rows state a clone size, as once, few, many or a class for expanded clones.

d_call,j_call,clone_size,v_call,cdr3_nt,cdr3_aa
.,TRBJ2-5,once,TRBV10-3,TGTGCCATCAGTGAGTCGACTAGTGTGGAGACCCAGTACTTC,CAISESTSVETQYF
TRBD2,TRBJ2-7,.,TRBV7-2,TGTGCCAGCTTAGCGGGACTACTCTCCTACGAGCAGTACTTC,CASLAGLLSYEQYF
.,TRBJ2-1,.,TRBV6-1,TGTGCCAGCAGCCTTACTAGCCTAGGCAATGAGCAGTTCTTC,CASSLTSLGNEQFF
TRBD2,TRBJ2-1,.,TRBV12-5,TGTGCTAGTGGTTTCGGACTAGCGGCCTACAATGAGCAGTTCTTC,CASGFGLAAYNEQFF
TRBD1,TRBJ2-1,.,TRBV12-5,TGTGCTAGTGCAACCGGGACAGGGGACAACAATGAGCAGTTCTTC,CASATGTGDNNEQFF
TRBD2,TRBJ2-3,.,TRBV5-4,TGTGCCAGCAGCTTGGCCCCTAGCGGAACCACAGATACGCAGTATTTT,CASSLAPSGTTDTQYF
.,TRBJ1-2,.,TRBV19,TGTGCCAGTAGTATCCTGGGATTCTATGGCTACACCTTC,CASSILGFYGYTF
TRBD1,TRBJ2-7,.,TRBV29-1,TGCAGCGTACGGACAGGTGACTCCTACGAGCAGTACTTC,CSVRTGDSYEQYF
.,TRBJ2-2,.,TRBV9,TGTGCCAGCAGCGTAGTGTATGCCGGGGAGCTGTTTTTT,CASSVVYAGELFF
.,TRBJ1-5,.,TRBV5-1,TGCGCCAGCAGCCCCAGTGGGTATAGCAATCAGCCCCAGCATTTT,CASSPSGYSNQPQHF
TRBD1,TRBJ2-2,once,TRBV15,TGTGCCACCAGCAGAGGACAGGGGCCGAACACCGGGGAGCTGTTTTTT,CATSRGQGPNTGELFF
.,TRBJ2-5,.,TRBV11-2,TGTGCCAGCAGCCAGGGACACCAGGAGACCCAGTACTTC,CASSQGHQETQYF
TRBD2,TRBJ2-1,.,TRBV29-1,TGCAGCGTTGAAAGGCTAGCGGGAGGCAATGAGCAGTTCTTC,CSVERLAGGNEQFF
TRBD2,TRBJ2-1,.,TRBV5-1,TGCGCCAGCAGCTTGGTAACCGGGACTAGCGGGACGAATGAGCAGTTCTTC,CASSLVTGTSGTNEQFF
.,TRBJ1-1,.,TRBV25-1,TGTGCCAGCAGTGAATCTAAGGTGAACACTGAAGCTTTCTTT,CASSESKVNTEAFF
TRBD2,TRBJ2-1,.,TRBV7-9,TGTGCCAGCAGCCTTGGACTAGCGGGTAACAATGAGCAGTTCTTC,CASSLGLAGNNEQFF
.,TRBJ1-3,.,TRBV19,TGTGCCAGCCACAAAGCGGCAGGGAGAAACACCATATATTTT,CASHKAAGRNTIYF
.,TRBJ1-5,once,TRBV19,TGTGCCAGTAGTATAGACAGTCTTAGCAATCAGCCCCAGCATTTT,CASSIDSLSNQPQHF
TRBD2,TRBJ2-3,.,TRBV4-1,TGCGCCAGCAGCCCCGGACTAGCGGGAGGGGGGACAGATACGCAGTATTTT,CASSPGLAGGGTDTQYF
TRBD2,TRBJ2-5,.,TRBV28,TGTGCCAGCAGACTAGGACTAGCGTCCCAAGAGACCCAGTACTTC,CASRLGLASQETQYF
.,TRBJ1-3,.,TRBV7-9,TGTGCCGTCACGAATCCCGGGGGAGACCCTGGAAACACCATATATTTT,CAVTNPGGDPGNTIYF
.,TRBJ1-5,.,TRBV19,TGTGCCAGTAGAACTGGAGGGGGCAATCAGCCCCAGCATTTT,CASRTGGGNQPQHF
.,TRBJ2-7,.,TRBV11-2,TGTGCCAGCAGCTACTGGGGGGCCGGGACTTCGACCGGACGCGAGCAGTACTTC,CASSYWGAGTSTGREQYF
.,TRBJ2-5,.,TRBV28,TGTGCCAGCAGTTTATTCCAGGGATCTCAAGAGACCCAGTACTTC,CASSLFQGSQETQYF
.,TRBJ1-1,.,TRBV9,TGTGCCAGCAGCGTCTTTGCGGACAGGAACACTGAAGCTTTCTTT,CASSVFADRNTEAFF
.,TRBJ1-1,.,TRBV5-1,TGCGCCAGCAGCGCGGCGGGGGTCAAGAACACTGAAGCTTTCTTT,CASSAAGVKNTEAFF
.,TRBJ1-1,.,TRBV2,TGTGCCAGCAGCGCCTTCAGCACCAACACTGAAGCTTTCTTT,CASSAFSTNTEAFF
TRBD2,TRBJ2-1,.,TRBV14,TGTGCCAGCAGCCAAGATCCCACTAGCGGGTACAATGAGCAGTTCTTC,CASSQDPTSGYNEQFF
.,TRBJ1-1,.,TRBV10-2,TGCGCCAGCAGTGTTTGGGGAGTGGGGACTGAAGCTTTCTTT,CASSVWGVGTEAFF
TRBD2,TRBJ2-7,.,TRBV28,TGTGCCAGCAGTATCTCGACTAGCGGGACCGAGCAGTACTTC,CASSISTSGTEQYF
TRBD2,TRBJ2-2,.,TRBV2,TGTGCCAGCCGGAGGGAACTAGCGGGCACCGGGGAGCTGTTTTTT,CASRRELAGTGELFF
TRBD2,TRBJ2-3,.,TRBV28,TGTGCCAGCAGCACGAGGACTAGAAGCTCGGATACGCAGTATTTT,CASSTRTRSSDTQYF
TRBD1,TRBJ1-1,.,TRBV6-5,TGTGCCAGCAGTCTCACAGGGGGGAACACTGAAGCTTTCTTT,CASSLTGGNTEAFF
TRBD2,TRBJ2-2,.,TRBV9,TGTGCCAGCAGCCCACAATCTAGCGGAAACACCGGGGAGCTGTTTTTT,CASSPQSSGNTGELFF
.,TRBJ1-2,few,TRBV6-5,TGTGCCAGCAGAGTAGACAGTAGCGGCTACACCTTC,CASRVDSSGYTF
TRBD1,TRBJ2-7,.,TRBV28,TGTGCCAGCTACTCAACGACAGGGGGCAGGGCCTTC,CASYSTTGGRAF
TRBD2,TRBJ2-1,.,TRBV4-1,TGCGCCAGCAGCCAAGGGCGGGAAGGACTAGCGGGATACAATGAGCAGTTCTTC,CASSQGREGLAGYNEQFF
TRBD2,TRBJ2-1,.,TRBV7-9,TGTGCCAGCAGCCCCGAGGCGGGAGGGTACAATGAGCAGTTCTTC,CASSPEAGGYNEQFF
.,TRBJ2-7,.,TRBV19,TGTGCCAGTAGTAGAGATTCAGGGGGGACCTACGAGCAGTACTTC,CASSRDSGGTYEQYF
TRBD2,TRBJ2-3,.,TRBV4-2,TGTGCCAGCAGCCAAGTGGCAGCGGGAGGGGGAGATACGCAGTATTTT,CASSQVAAGGGDTQYF
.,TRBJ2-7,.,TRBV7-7,TGTGCTAGCAGCTTACTTCCGGGGGATCGCTACGAGCAGTACTTC,CASSLLPGDRYEQYF
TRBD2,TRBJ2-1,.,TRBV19,TGTGCCAGTAGCGTCCGGGCGGGAGGACTTGAGCAGTTCTTC,CASSVRAGGLEQFF
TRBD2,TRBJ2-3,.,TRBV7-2,TGTGCCAGCAGCTCCGTAGCGGGACCAGATACGCAGTATTTT,CASSSVAGPDTQYF
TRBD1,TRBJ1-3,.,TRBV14,TGTGCCAGCAGCCGTAGGACAGGAACCCTCTCGGACACCATATATTTT,CASSRRTGTLSDTIYF
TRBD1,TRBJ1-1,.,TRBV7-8,TGTGCCAGCAGTCTCGGGACAGCAGCCCTGAACACTGAAGCTTTCTTT,CASSLGTAALNTEAFF
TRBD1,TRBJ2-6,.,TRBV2,TGTGCCAGCGGGACAGGGGTAGCTGGGGCCAACGTCCTGACTTTC,CASGTGVAGANVLTF
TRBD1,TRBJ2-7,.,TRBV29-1,TGCAGCGCCGGACAGGGTACCTACGAGCAGTACTTC,CSAGQGTYEQYF
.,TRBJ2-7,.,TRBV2,TGTGCCAGCAGTGAAGCGCTTCTGAACTACGAGCAGTACTTC,CASSEALLNYEQYF
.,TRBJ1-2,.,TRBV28,TGTGCCAGCAGTTTACAAGCAGGAACCGGGACGGTGGTCGGCTACACCTTC,CASSLQAGTGTVVGYTF